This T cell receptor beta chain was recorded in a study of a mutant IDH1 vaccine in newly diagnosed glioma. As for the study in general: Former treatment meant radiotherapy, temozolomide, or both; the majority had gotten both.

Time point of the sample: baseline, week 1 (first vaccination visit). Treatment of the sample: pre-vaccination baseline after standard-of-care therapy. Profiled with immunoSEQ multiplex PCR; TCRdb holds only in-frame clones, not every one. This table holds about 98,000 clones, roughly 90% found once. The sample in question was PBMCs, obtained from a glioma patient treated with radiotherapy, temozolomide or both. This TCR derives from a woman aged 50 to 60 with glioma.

The CDR3 is CASSLGQRSYNSPLHF. For the CDR3, the DNA is TGTGCCAGCAGCCTAGGACAGCGCTCCTATAATTCACCCCTCCACTTT. The chain has TRBV5-6 and TRBJ1-6; TRBD1 might be the D (6 bases). CDR3 length: 16 amino acids. Between the trimmed V and J ends, which lost 4 bases and 0 bases, there was a span of 11 bases. CDR1 is SGHDT and CDR2 is YYEEEE in the germline V gene.